The rows below give T cell receptor beta chains drawn from one sample of a study of T cell repertoires in cytomegalovirus infection. A single record per CDR3 protein comes from TCRdb applying MiXCR to the reads. The sample contains about 740,000 distinct CDR3 sequences, less than 40% of which appear only once. Sequenced sample: PBMCs. The receptors shown here come from a human donor in good health (CMV status not recorded). Some clones in this sample may be carry-over from other donors' samples. CDR3s include the opening cysteine and the closing phenylalanine or tryptophan. Fields, in order: D gene, J gene, clone size, V gene, CDR3 DNA, CDR3 protein. D genes are given only for firm matches. For some rows the clone size is stated as once, few or many, or as a class when expanded; others skip it.

>-|TRBJ1-1|many|TRBV5-6
TGTGCCAGCAGCCCTGGAGGGGGGCTAGACACTGAAGCTTTCTTT
CASSPGGGLDTEAFF
>-|TRBJ2-3|many|TRBV29-1
TGCAGCGTTGGCGGGGGCACAGATACGCAGTATTTT
CSVGGGTDTQYF
>TRBD2|TRBJ2-1|-|TRBV6-2/TRBV6-3
TGTGCCAGCAGTGTAATCGGGACTAGCGGTAACAATGAGCAGTTCTTC
CASSVIGTSGNNEQFF
>TRBD1|TRBJ1-2|few|TRBV7-6
TGTGCCAGCAGCCGCTTGAGGTGGGACAGCTCTAACTATGGCTACACCTTC
CASSRLRWDSSNYGYTF
>-|TRBJ1-5|-|TRBV2
TGTGCCAGCAGGGGGTCCAGAAGTAGCAATCAGCCCCAGCATTTT
CASRGSRSSNQPQHF
>-|TRBJ2-5|-|TRBV5-1
TGCGCCAGCAGCTTCGCACATCGCCAAGAGACCCAGTACTTC
CASSFAHRQETQYF
>-|TRBJ1-1|few|TRBV11-2
TGTGCCAGCAGCTTGACGGGCCCCTCGAGAACTGAAGCTTTCTTT
CASSLTGPSRTEAFF
>-|TRBJ2-7|many|TRBV7-8
TGTGCCAGCAGCCGCGGACAGATCGTGACCTACGAGCAGTACTTC
CASSRGQIVTYEQYF
>-|TRBJ1-5|many|TRBV7-2
TGTGCCAGCAGCTCGACAGGTAGCAATCAGCCCCAGCATTTT
CASSSTGSNQPQHF
>-|TRBJ1-3|-|TRBV7-6
TGTGCCAGCAGCTTAGCGGCAGACGGGGACACCATATATTTT
CASSLAADGDTIYF
>TRBD2|TRBJ2-1|many|TRBV19
TGTGCCGTAACTAGCGGGAGGAATAATGAGCAGTTCTTC
CAVTSGRNNEQFF
>-|TRBJ1-5|-|TRBV6-1
TGTGCCAGCAGTGACTCAGCCAGGGATCAGCCCCAGCATTTT
CASSDSARDQPQHF
>TRBD2|TRBJ2-3|few|TRBV6-1
TGTGCCAGCAGTGAACTAGCGGCTACTAGCACAGATACGCAGTATTTT
CASSELAATSTDTQYF
>TRBD2|TRBJ2-1|-|TRBV10-3
TGTGCCATCAGACAGACTAGCGCGAACTCCTACAATGAGCAGTTCTTC
CAIRQTSANSYNEQFF
>-|TRBJ1-5|few|TRBV20-1
TGCAGTGCTACGCAGGGTAATGATTTCGGTCAGCCCCAGCATTTT
CSATQGNDFGQPQHF
>-|TRBJ1-4|few|TRBV6-5
TGTGCCAGCAGTTACGCGGGGGGCGGGAAAAAACTGTTTTTT
CASSYAGGGKKLFF
>-|TRBJ1-6|few|TRBV10-3
TGTGCCACCCAACCCGACCTGAAGAGTAATTCACCCCTCCACTTT
CATQPDLKSNSPLHF
>TRBD2|TRBJ2-1|-|TRBV12-3/TRBV12-4
TGTGCCAGCAGCCGACCGGGACTAGCGGGGGGGCCAGTGCAGTTCTTC
CASSRPGLAGGPVQFF
>-|TRBJ1-1|-|TRBV13
TGTGCCAGCAGCGATGGAGGGTTGACTGAAGCTTTCTTT
CASSDGGLTEAFF
>TRBD1|TRBJ1-1|-|TRBV12-3/TRBV12-4
TGTGCCAGCAGTGCACCGGACAGGACGTTGAACACTGAAGCTTTCTTT
CASSAPDRTLNTEAFF
>-|TRBJ2-3|-|TRBV15
TGTGCCACCAGCAGAGATAACGAGGGCGGACATACGCAGTATTTT
CATSRDNEGGHTQYF
>-|TRBJ2-3|few|TRBV20-1
TGCAGTGCTAGGCCCCCCGCTCAAACAGATACGCAGTATTTT
CSARPPAQTDTQYF